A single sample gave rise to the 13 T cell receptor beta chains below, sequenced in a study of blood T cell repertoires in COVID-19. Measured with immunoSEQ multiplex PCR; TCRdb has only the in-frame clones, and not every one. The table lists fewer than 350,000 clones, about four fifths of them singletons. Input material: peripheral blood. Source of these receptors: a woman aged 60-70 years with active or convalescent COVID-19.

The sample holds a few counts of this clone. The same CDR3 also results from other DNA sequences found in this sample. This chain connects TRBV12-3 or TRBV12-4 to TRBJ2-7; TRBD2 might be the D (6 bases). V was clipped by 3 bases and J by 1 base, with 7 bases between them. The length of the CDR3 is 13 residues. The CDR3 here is CASSFGGSYEQYF. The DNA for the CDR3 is TGTGCCAGCAGTTTCGGGGGTTCCTACGAGCAGTACTTC.

The CDR3 region is CASSLASASPRTGELFF. CDR3 DNA sequence: TGTGCCAGCAGCTTAGCAAGCGCTAGCCCTCGTACCGGGGAGCTGTTTTTT. The chain recombines TRBV7-8 with TRBJ2-2; possible D gene TRBD2, 5 bases. V lost 0 bases to trimming and J lost 5 bases, with 16 bases between them. The CDR3 sequence is 17 residues long. Germline V CDR1 and CDR2: SGHVS, FQNEAQ.

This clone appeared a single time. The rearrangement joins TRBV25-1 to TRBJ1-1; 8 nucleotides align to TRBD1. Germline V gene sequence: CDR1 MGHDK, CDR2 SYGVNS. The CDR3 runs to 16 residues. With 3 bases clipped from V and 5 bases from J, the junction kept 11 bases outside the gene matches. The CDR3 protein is CASSEGGGQGNTEAFF. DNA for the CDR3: TGTGCCAGCAGTGAGGGGGGAGGACAGGGCAATACTGAAGCTTTCTTT.

The CDR3 region has the DNA TGCGCCAGCAGACCGACAGGGGGCTGGAATCAGCCCCAGCATTTT. Its translation is CASRPTGGWNQPQHF. This sequence joins TRBV5-1 and TRBJ1-5; 10 nucleotides agree with TRBD1. The germline CDR1 and CDR2 sequences are SGHRS and YFSETQ. There are 15 residues in the CDR3. V was clipped by 5 bases and J by 4 bases; unmatched bases: 6.

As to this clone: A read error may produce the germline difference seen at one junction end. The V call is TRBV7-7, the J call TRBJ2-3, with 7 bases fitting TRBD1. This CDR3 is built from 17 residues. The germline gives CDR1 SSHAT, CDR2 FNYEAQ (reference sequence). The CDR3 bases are TGTGCTAGCAGCCGAAGTAACAGGGGCCTTGACACAGATACGCAGTATTTT. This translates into CASSRSNRGLDTDTQYF.

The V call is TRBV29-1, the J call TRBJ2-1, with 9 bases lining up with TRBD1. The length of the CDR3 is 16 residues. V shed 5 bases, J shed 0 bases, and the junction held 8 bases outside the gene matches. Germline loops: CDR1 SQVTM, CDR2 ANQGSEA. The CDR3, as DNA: TGCAGCGTTCGTCCCGGGACAGGGAGCTCCTACAATGAGCAGTTCTTC. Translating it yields CSVRPGTGSSYNEQFF.

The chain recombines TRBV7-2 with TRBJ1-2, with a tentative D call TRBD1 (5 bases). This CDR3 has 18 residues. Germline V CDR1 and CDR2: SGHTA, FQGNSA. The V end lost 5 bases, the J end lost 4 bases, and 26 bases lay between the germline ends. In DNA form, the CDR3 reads TGTGCCAGCAGCCCGGGGGGTGGGGCCTCGGAGAGGGGCTATGGCTACACCTTC. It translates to CASSPGGGASERGYGYTF.

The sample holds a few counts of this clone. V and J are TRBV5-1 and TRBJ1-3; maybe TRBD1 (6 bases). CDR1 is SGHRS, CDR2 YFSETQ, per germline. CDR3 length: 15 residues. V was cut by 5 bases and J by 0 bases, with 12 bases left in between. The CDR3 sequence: CASRPTDSSGNTIYF. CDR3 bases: TGCGCCAGCAGACCTACGGACAGCTCTGGAAACACCATATATTTT.

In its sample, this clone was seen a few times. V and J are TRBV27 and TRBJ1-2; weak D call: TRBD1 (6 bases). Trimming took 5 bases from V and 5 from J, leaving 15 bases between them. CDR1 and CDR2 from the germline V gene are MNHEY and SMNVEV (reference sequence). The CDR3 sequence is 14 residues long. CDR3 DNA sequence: TGTGCCAGCAGTCCTCAGGGGCAGGGGTATGGCTACACCTTC. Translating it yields CASSPQGQGYGYTF.

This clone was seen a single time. In DNA, the CDR3 is TGTGCCAGCAGTTACGTTGGGGGGGCTGAAGCTTTCTTT. Protein: CASSYVGGAEAFF. The chain links TRBV6-2 or TRBV6-3 to TRBJ1-1, with a tentative D call TRBD1 (5 bases). Germline-derived CDR1 and CDR2 are MNHEY and SVGEGT. With 2 bases removed from V and 6 bases from J, the gap between germline ends came to 10 bases. CDR3 length equals 13 residues.

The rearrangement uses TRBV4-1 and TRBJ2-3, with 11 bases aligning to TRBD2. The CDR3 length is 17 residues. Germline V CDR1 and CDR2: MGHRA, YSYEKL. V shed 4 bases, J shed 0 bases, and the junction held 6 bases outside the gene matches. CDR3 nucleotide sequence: TGCGCCAGCAGCCCCTTTAGCGGGGGGGTCAGCACAGATACGCAGTATTTT. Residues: CASSPFSGGVSTDTQYF.

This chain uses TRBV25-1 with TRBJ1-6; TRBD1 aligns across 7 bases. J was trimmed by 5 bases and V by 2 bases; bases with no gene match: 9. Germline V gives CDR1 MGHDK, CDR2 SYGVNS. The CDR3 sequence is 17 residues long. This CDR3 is CASSERLGGTHNSPLHF. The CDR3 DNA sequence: TGTGCCAGCAGTGAACGTCTAGGGGGCACGCATAATTCACCCCTCCACTTT. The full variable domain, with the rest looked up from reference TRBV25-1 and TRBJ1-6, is EADIYQTPRYLVIGTGKKITLECSQTMGHDKMYWYQQDPGMELHLIHYSYGVNSTEKGDLSSESTVSRIRTEHFPLTLESARPSHTSQYLCASSERLGGTHNSPLHFGNGTRLTVT.

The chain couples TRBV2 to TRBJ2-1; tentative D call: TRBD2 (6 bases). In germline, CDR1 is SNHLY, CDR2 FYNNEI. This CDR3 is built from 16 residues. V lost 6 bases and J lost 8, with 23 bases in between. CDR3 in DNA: TGTGCCAGCAGCCCCCAGGTAGCGGCGGTGTCCCATGAGCAGTTCTTC. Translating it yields CASSPQVAAVSHEQFF.